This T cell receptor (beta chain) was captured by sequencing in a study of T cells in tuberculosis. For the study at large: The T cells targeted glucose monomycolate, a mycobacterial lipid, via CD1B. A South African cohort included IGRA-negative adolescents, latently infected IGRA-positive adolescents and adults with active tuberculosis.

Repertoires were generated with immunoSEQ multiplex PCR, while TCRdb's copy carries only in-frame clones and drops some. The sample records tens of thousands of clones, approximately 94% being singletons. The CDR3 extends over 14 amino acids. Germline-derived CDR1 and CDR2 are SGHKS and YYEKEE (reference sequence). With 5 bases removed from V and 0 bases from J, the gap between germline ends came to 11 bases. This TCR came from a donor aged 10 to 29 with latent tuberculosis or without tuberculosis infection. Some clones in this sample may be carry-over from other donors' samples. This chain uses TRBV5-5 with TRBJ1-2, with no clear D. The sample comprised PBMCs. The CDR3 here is CASRISLANYGYTF. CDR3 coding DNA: TGTGCCAGCAGAATAAGTCTAGCTAACTATGGCTACACCTTC.